A selection of T cell receptor beta chains follows, all from one sample in a study of shared clonotypes between healthy human individuals. The data were produced by immunoSEQ multiplex PCR, yet TCRdb's version contains in-frame clones alone and is incomplete. This table holds more than 450,000 clones, 79% found once. Sample: PBMCs. The source of these receptors is a woman in her thirties or forties in good health. Some clones in this sample may be carry-over from other donors' samples. The CDR3 runs from the conserved cysteine through the conserved F or W. The D gene is left open where the match is weak. Clone size is given for some rows only: seen once, a few or many times, or a class if the clone is expanded.

clone_size j_call d_call v_call cdr3_nt cdr3_aa
- TRBJ2-1 - TRBV5-4 TGTGCCAGCAGCTTTAGTTCCTCCTACAATGAGCAGTTCTTC CASSFSSSYNEQFF
- TRBJ2-1 - TRBV19 TGTGCCAGTAGTATGACGGCGGGAGAGGGGGACGCTGAGCAGTTCTTC CASSMTAGEGDAEQFF
- TRBJ2-2 - TRBV7-9 TGTGCCAGCAGCTTATTCAGGGGTCCTCACACCGGGGAGCTGTTTTTT CASSLFRGPHTGELFF
- TRBJ2-7 - TRBV29-1 TGCAGCGTTGAAGATCTTTACGGATACGAGCAGTACTTC CSVEDLYGYEQYF
- TRBJ2-2 - TRBV18 TGTGCCAGCTCACCATCCCCTTATCAGAAAACGAACACCGGGGAGCTGTTTTTT CASSPSPYQKTNTGELFF
- TRBJ2-2 - TRBV7-2 TGTGCCAGCAGCCGTGAGATTAACACCGGGGAGCTGTTTTTT CASSREINTGELFF
- TRBJ2-2 - TRBV29-1 TGCAGCGCCCGAGCAGGGGACGGGGAGCTGTTTTTT CSARAGDGELFF
- TRBJ2-2 - TRBV28 TGTGCCAGCAGTGCGGGACGACCGGTCACCGGGGAGCTGTTTTTT CASSAGRPVTGELFF
- TRBJ1-1 - TRBV10-3 TGTGCCATCAGTGAGTCGGCCCACACTGAAGCTTTCTTT CAISESAHTEAFF
- TRBJ2-1 - TRBV5-1 TGCGCCAGCAGCTTGGACGGGATAGGTTACAATGAGCAGTTCTTC CASSLDGIGYNEQFF
- TRBJ2-1 TRBD1 TRBV28 TGTGCCAGCAGTTCTTCCAGGGGGCTGGACTACAATGAGCAGTTCTTC CASSSSRGLDYNEQFF
- TRBJ2-4 - TRBV7-9 TGTGCCAGCAGCTATGGGGGGTTCGAGGCCAAAAACATTCAGTACTTC CASSYGGFEAKNIQYF
- TRBJ2-5 TRBD2 TRBV5-1 TGCGCCAGCAGCTCCCTAGCGGAGGGGGAGACCCAGTACTTC CASSSLAEGETQYF
- TRBJ1-1 - TRBV5-1 TGCGCCAGCAGCTTGGGCGTAGGGGCAATGAACACTGAAGCTTTCTTT CASSLGVGAMNTEAFF
- TRBJ2-1 - TRBV4-2 TGTGCCAGCAGCCAAGATACTCATGAGCAGTTCTTC CASSQDTHEQFF
- TRBJ2-7 - TRBV7-2 TGTGCCAGCAGCTCCCGACAGGTCTACGAGCAGTACTTC CASSSRQVYEQYF
once TRBJ2-7 TRBD2 TRBV7-3 TGTGCCAGCAGCTTAGGGGTCTGGCGGGAGGACACCTACGAGCAGTACTTC CASSLGVWREDTYEQYF
once TRBJ1-5 - TRBV20-1 TGCAGTGCTAGTGACAATCAGCCCCAGCATTTT CSASDNQPQHF
once TRBJ1-2 - TRBV5-1 TGCGCCAGCAGCTTGGAGGCAGGCGTCGGCTACACCTTC CASSLEAGVGYTF
many TRBJ1-2 - TRBV2 TGTGCCAGCAAGCGCCGGGGACGGGGGGATGGCTACACCTTC CASKRRGRGDGYTF
- TRBJ1-1 - TRBV18 TGTGCCAGCTCACCACCCTCACAGGGAACAGCTTTCTTT CASSPPSQGTAFF
- TRBJ1-2 TRBD1 TRBV2 TGTGCCAGCAGGGGACAGGCCGCCGCCTATGGCTACACCTTC CASRGQAAAYGYTF
many TRBJ2-7 TRBD2 TRBV7-2 TGTGCCAGCAGCTTATTTGCCAGCGGGAGGTGGGAGCAGTACTTC CASSLFASGRWEQYF
- TRBJ2-3 - TRBV15 TGTGCCACCAGCAGAGTAGGAGGAGATACGCAGTATTTT CATSRVGGDTQYF
- TRBJ2-2 - TRBV7-9 TGTGCCAGCAGCTCCCCCGGCGGGACGAACACCGGGGAGCTGTTTTTT CASSSPGGTNTGELFF
- TRBJ1-1 - TRBV10-3 TGTGCCATCAGTGAGCCGGACACCCTAAGGGTTAGCACTGAAGCTTTCTTT CAISEPDTLRVSTEAFF
- TRBJ2-5 TRBD1 TRBV5-1 TGCGCCAGCACTGGACAGGGGGGGCAAGAGACCCAGTACTTC CASTGQGGQETQYF
- TRBJ2-5 TRBD2 TRBV7-2 TGTGCCAGCAGCTTAGGACTAGCGGGGCAAGAGACCCAGTACTTC CASSLGLAGQETQYF
- TRBJ2-7 TRBD2 TRBV5-1 TGCGCCAGCAGATTCTCCGGGACTAGCGCGTTAGAGCAGTACTTC CASRFSGTSALEQYF
- TRBJ2-7 TRBD2 TRBV27 TGTGCCAGCAGCCAACTAGCGGGGAAAGAGCAGTACTTC CASSQLAGKEQYF
- TRBJ2-7 TRBD2 TRBV6-1 TGTGCCAGCAGTGCCGAGACTAGCGGCTCCTACGAGCAGTACTTC CASSAETSGSYEQYF
- TRBJ1-3 - TRBV9 TGTGCCAGCAGCGTAGCTCAGGGCTCCGGAAACACCATATATTTT CASSVAQGSGNTIYF
- TRBJ2-1 TRBD2 TRBV18 TGTGCCAGCTCAGGGACTAGAAGTTACAATGAGCAGTTCTTC CASSGTRSYNEQFF
many TRBJ2-1 - TRBV30 TGTGCCTGGAGTGGACCCCCGGGTGAGCAGTTCTTC CAWSGPPGEQFF
few TRBJ2-3 TRBD2 TRBV27 TGTGCCAGCAGTTTACTCCTAGCGGGAGTATCTCCGACAGATACGCAGTATTTT CASSLLLAGVSPTDTQYF
- TRBJ2-7 TRBD2 TRBV27 TGTGCCAGCGGGACTAGGACCTACGAGCAGTACTTC CASGTRTYEQYF
- TRBJ2-7 TRBD1 TRBV18 TGTGCCAGCTCACCACCATTAAGGACAGGGCCCTACGAGCAGTACTTC CASSPPLRTGPYEQYF
- TRBJ2-2 - TRBV9 TGTGCCAGCAGCGTATTAGACAGAAACACCGGGGAGCTGTTTTTT CASSVLDRNTGELFF
- TRBJ2-2 TRBD2 TRBV7-9 TGTGCCAGCAGCTTGGAGCGGGAGGGCCCCGGGGAGCTGTTTTTT CASSLEREGPGELFF
few TRBJ1-1 - TRBV2 TGTGCCAGCACCCTCAGGCCATACACTGAAGCTTTCTTT CASTLRPYTEAFF
- TRBJ1-4 TRBD1 TRBV4-3 TGCGCCAGCAGCCAGGCCTGGACAGGGCAGAATGAAAAACTGTTTTTT CASSQAWTGQNEKLFF
- TRBJ1-3 - TRBV28 TGTGCCAGCAGTTTCCGGGACTACTTCTCTGGAAACACCATATATTTT CASSFRDYFSGNTIYF
- TRBJ1-4 - TRBV4-1 TGCGCCAGCAGCCAAGTAACAACTAATGAAAAACTGTTTTTT CASSQVTTNEKLFF
- TRBJ2-2 - TRBV30 TGTGCCTGGACCTTCCCCGGTTTAGCCGGGGAGCTGTTTTTT CAWTFPGLAGELFF